This is a list of T cell receptor beta chains from one sample in a study of identical twins. MiXCR, applied by TCRdb to the 5' RACE reads, yields one record per CDR3 protein. The sample contains hundreds of thousands of distinct CDR3 sequences, around 8.3% of which appear only once. These sequences were also reported in another study, on yellow fever vaccine responses in identical twins.

The sample consisted of PBMCs. These receptors came from a woman between 18 and 29 years old in good health. Both conserved end residues are part of each CDR3. A D gene is named only where the DNA matches it firmly. For some rows the clone size is stated as once, few or many, or as a class when expanded; others skip it.

V	J	size	D	DNA	CDR3
TRBV6-1	TRBJ2-5	NA	NA	TGTGCCAGCAGCTCCGCAGTCCAACAAGAGACCCAGTACTTC	CASSSAVQQETQYF
TRBV20-1	TRBJ2-7	many	TRBD2	TGCAGCCTCGACCTCGGGGGGGGCCACGAGCAGTACTTC	CSLDLGGGHEQYF
TRBV4-3	TRBJ2-7	few	NA	TGCGCCAGCAGCCAATCATACTCCTACGAGCAGTACTTC	CASSQSYSYEQYF
TRBV12-3/TRBV12-4	TRBJ2-1	few	NA	TGTGCCAGCAGTTTTCGAGTCGGGACTGGGGACTACAATGAGCAGTTCTTC	CASSFRVGTGDYNEQFF
TRBV28	TRBJ2-3	NA	NA	TGTGCCAGCAACAATTACGGGAAAAGTGGCACAGATACGCAGTATTTT	CASNNYGKSGTDTQYF
TRBV7-9	TRBJ2-4	NA	NA	TGTGCCAGCAGCTTGAAACAGGGATTTGGTATTCAGTACTTC	CASSLKQGFGIQYF
TRBV20-1	TRBJ2-5	NA	TRBD2	TGCAGTGCTAGCGGGGGGGTCCCAGAGACCCAGTACTTC	CSASGGVPETQYF
TRBV5-4	TRBJ1-3	NA	NA	TGTGCCAGCAGCTTGGTTGGGGTCGACACCATATATTTT	CASSLVGVDTIYF
TRBV3-1	TRBJ2-1	NA	NA	TGTGCCAGCAGCCCACCATTGGGACTGGCTCTCAATGAGCAGTTCTTC	CASSPPLGLALNEQFF
TRBV12-3/TRBV12-4	TRBJ1-5	many	NA	TGTGCCAGCACCAAAGCGGGCAAGCCTCAGCCCCAGCATTTT	CASTKAGKPQPQHF
TRBV28	TRBJ2-7	NA	NA	TGTGCCAGCAGTCCATATCTAGCGAGTCGAGAGCAGTGCTTC	CASSPYLASREQCF
TRBV7-2	TRBJ1-4	few	TRBD1	TGTGCCAGCAGCCCCCGACAGGGTACTAATGAAAAACTGTTTTTT	CASSPRQGTNEKLFF
TRBV12-3/TRBV12-4	TRBJ2-3	few	TRBD2	TGTGCCAGCAGTGAGACTAGCGCGCAAACCTTCACAGATACGCAGTATTTT	CASSETSAQTFTDTQYF
TRBV7-9	TRBJ1-2	few	NA	TGTGCCAGCAGTTTCGCAGGGTGGGGAGACTATGGCTACACCTTC	CASSFAGWGDYGYTF
TRBV11-2	TRBJ2-3	few	TRBD2	TGTGCCAGCAGCCCACCTGGACTAGCGAGGTCCGATACGCAGTATTTT	CASSPPGLARSDTQYF
TRBV18	TRBJ2-5	NA	TRBD1	TGTGCCAGCTCATCGCTCGGACAGGGGCTAATGGAGACCCAGTACTTC	CASSSLGQGLMETQYF
TRBV7-2	TRBJ2-1	NA	TRBD1	TGTGCCAGCAGTCACAGGGGGCCGGGACCCTACAATGAGCAGTTCTTC	CASSHRGPGPYNEQFF
TRBV27	TRBJ2-1	few	TRBD2	TGTGCCAGCAGTTTAGAGATGGGCGGGAGGATGGGTGAGCAGTTCTTC	CASSLEMGGRMGEQFF
TRBV7-8	TRBJ2-1	many	TRBD1	TGTGCCAGCAGCTCCTGGGACAGGCCCAATGAGCAGTTCTTC	CASSSWDRPNEQFF
TRBV5-4	TRBJ2-7	NA	TRBD1	TGTGCCAGCAGCCGTTGGACAGGGAGCTACGAGCAGTACTTC	CASSRWTGSYEQYF
TRBV15	TRBJ2-1	few	TRBD1	TGTGCCACCAGCAGAGCTCGGCTGGGGACAGGGGGTAGGAATGAGCAGTTCTTC	CATSRARLGTGGRNEQFF
TRBV10-3	TRBJ2-3	few	TRBD2	TGTGCCATCAGTGATAGGATGAGCGGGGGGGACCCAGATACGCAGTATTTT	CAISDRMSGGDPDTQYF
TRBV5-1	TRBJ2-7	few	NA	TGCGCCAGCAGCTTGACGGGGACACACGAGCAGTACTTC	CASSLTGTHEQYF
TRBV7-9	TRBJ1-1	many	TRBD1	TGTGCCAGCAGCTCCTGGACAGGGCCTTACACTGAAGCTTTCTTT	CASSSWTGPYTEAFF
TRBV3-1	TRBJ2-2	NA	TRBD2	TGTGCCAGCAGCCAAGAAAGCGGGGGGAACACCGGGGAGCTGTTTTTT	CASSQESGGNTGELFF
TRBV15	TRBJ2-5	few	NA	TGTGCCACCAGCAGACCGGGGGACTCCACGGAGACCCAGTACTTC	CATSRPGDSTETQYF
TRBV3-1	TRBJ2-5	few	NA	TGTGCCAGCAGCCAAGATTGGCCTACCCAAGAGACCCAGTACTTC	CASSQDWPTQETQYF
TRBV28	TRBJ2-1	NA	TRBD2	TGTGCCAGCAGGACTAGCGGTTATGAGCAGTTCTTC	CASRTSGYEQFF
TRBV9	TRBJ2-1	few	TRBD2	TGTGCCAGCAGCGTACGGACTAGCGTTCACTTCAATGAGCAGTTCTTC	CASSVRTSVHFNEQFF
TRBV9	TRBJ2-3	NA	NA	TGTGCCAGCAGCGTAGCCTCCTCCGCGGGCAGGGGAGATACGCAGTATTTT	CASSVASSAGRGDTQYF
TRBV12-3/TRBV12-4	TRBJ2-7	few	TRBD2	TGTGCCAGCAGTTTAGCGGTGGGTAGCGGGGCGTACGAGCAGTACTTC	CASSLAVGSGAYEQYF
TRBV5-1	TRBJ2-2	few	TRBD2	TGCGCCAGCAGCTCCCGTAGCGGGGGGGCCATGACCGGGGAGCTGTTTTTT	CASSSRSGGAMTGELFF
TRBV10-1	TRBJ1-5	many	NA	TGCGCCAGCAGTGAAGGACTTAGTCAGCCCCAGCATTTT	CASSEGLSQPQHF
TRBV5-1	TRBJ2-5	many	NA	TGCGCCAGCAGCCCCACAGGGCCCCAAGAGACCCAGTACTTC	CASSPTGPQETQYF
TRBV7-2	TRBJ2-7	NA	TRBD2	TGTGCCAGCAGCCGCTCGACTAGCGGGGCGGGGTACGAGCAGTACTTC	CASSRSTSGAGYEQYF
TRBV7-3	TRBJ2-2	few	NA	TGTGCCAGCAGCGCCGGCCGGCGCGGGGACTACACCGGGGAGCTGTTTTTT	CASSAGRRGDYTGELFF
TRBV3-1	TRBJ2-2	few	NA	TGTGCCAGCAGCCTTCTGGGACCATCTCCCACCGGGGAGCTGTTTTTT	CASSLLGPSPTGELFF
TRBV4-3	TRBJ2-1	NA	TRBD2	TGCGCCAGCAGCCTCAAGTTAGCGGGAGGGCCCTCAAATGAGCAGTTCTTC	CASSLKLAGGPSNEQFF
TRBV28	TRBJ2-5	NA	NA	TGTGCCAGCAGTTCGTTCCCTGGGGCGGGCCTACAAGAGACCCAGTACTTC	CASSSFPGAGLQETQYF
TRBV14	TRBJ2-1	NA	NA	TGTGCCAGCAGCCAGTCCCTGGGGGGACACAATGAGCAGTTCTTC	CASSQSLGGHNEQFF
TRBV5-1	TRBJ1-1	NA	NA	TGCGCCAGCAGCTTCGGGGGGCTGGGCACTGAAGCTTTCTTT	CASSFGGLGTEAFF
TRBV5-1	TRBJ2-6	few	NA	TGCGCCAGCAGCTTGGACCCTGGGGCCAACGTCCTGACTTTC	CASSLDPGANVLTF
TRBV7-2	TRBJ1-5	many	NA	TGTGCCAGCAGCTTCGAGACACCCTTAAATCCGCCCCAGCATTTT	CASSFETPLNPPQHF
TRBV12-3/TRBV12-4	TRBJ1-5	few	NA	TGTGCCAGCAGTCGTCAGGGCTACAATCAGCCCCAGCATTTT	CASSRQGYNQPQHF
TRBV10-3	TRBJ2-7	many	NA	TGTGCCATCAGTGCAAATGGGGTGGACGAGCAGTACTTC	CAISANGVDEQYF
TRBV2	TRBJ1-2	NA	NA	TGTGCCAGCAGTGGTAGCAGAGGGTTGGGCTACACCTTC	CASSGSRGLGYTF
TRBV6-5	TRBJ2-1	many	TRBD2	TGTGCCAGCAGTTTCCCGATGACTAGCGGGGAGAACAATGAGCAGTTCTTC	CASSFPMTSGENNEQFF
TRBV5-1	TRBJ2-5	NA	TRBD2	TGCGCCAGCAGCTTTGACGTGGGCGGGGGAGAGACCCAGTACTTC	CASSFDVGGGETQYF
TRBV11-3	TRBJ2-5	NA	TRBD1	TGTGAGCGGACTACAGGGGGGCATCAAGAGACCCAGTACTTC	CERTTGGHQETQYF
TRBV20-1	TRBJ2-7	many	NA	TGCAGTGCTAGATCCCGGGACTCCTACGAGCAGTACTTC	CSARSRDSYEQYF
TRBV15	TRBJ2-7	NA	NA	TGTGCCACCAGCAGAGGGACAGAGAACTACGAGCAGTACTTC	CATSRGTENYEQYF
TRBV20-1	TRBJ2-7	many	NA	TGCAGTGCTAACAACGGACAAACCTACGAGCAGTACTTC	CSANNGQTYEQYF
TRBV5-1	TRBJ1-6	few	NA	TGCGCCAGCAGCTTGTTGTACGGCGACCTGGGCAATTCACCCCTCCACTTT	CASSLLYGDLGNSPLHF